This T cell receptor beta chain was documented in a study of cytomegalovirus exposure and HLA in healthy donors. This CDR3 contains 15 residues. From germline, CDR1 is MNHEY and CDR2 SMNVEV (reference sequence). V lost 2 bases and J lost 5, with 14 bases in between. This PCR relied on a set of 60 Vbeta primers and 13 Jbeta primers. Per the original methods: In a later analysis, the count reached 75 million to 90 million unique TCR beta chains, with roughly 9.9 million shared. TCRdb's table, derived via immunoSEQ multiplex PCR, lists solely in-frame clones and lacks some. Clone size and the V and J calls come from that table; the DNA yielded D and trimming. The table has 55,000 to 80,000 clones, 65% to 80% seen once.

This TCR was recovered from a man in his 70s in good health and CMV-seronegative. Sample: PBMCs. V gene TRBV27 combines with J gene TRBJ2-3; tentative D call: TRBD2 (6 bases). The CDR3 DNA reads as TGTGCCAGCAGTTTACTCCCAGGAGGGAAAGATACGCAGTATTTT. Translation: CASSLLPGGKDTQYF.